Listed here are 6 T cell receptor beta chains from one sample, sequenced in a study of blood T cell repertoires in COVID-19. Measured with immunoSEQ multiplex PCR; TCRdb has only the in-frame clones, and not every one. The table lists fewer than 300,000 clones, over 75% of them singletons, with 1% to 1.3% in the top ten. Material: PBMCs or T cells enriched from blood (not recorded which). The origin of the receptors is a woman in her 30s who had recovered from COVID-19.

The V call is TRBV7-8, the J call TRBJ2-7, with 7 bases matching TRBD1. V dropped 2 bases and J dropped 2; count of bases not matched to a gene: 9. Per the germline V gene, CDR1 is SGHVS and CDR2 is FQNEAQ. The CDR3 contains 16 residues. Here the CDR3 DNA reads TGTGCCAGCAGCTTAAGCGCGACCGGGACAGCCTACGAGCAGTACTTC. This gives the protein CASSLSATGTAYEQYF.

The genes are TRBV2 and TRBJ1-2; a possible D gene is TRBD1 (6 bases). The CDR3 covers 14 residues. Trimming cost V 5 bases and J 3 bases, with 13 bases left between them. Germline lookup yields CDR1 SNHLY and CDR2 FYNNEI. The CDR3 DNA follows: TGTGCCAGCAGTCCTTCCAGGGGAGACTATGGCTACACCTTC. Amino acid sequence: CASSPSRGDYGYTF.

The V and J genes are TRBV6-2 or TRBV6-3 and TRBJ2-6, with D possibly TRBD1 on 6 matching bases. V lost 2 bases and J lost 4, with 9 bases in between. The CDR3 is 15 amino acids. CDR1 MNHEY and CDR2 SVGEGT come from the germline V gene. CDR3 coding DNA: TGTGCCAGCAGTTACAGGGGGAACGGGGCCAACGTCCTGACTTTC. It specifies CASSYRGNGANVLTF.

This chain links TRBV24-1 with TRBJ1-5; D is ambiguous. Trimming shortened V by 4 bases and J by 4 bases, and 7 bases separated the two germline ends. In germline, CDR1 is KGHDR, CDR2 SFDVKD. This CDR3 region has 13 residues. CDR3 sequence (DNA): TGTGCCACCAGTGAGAGGTTTAATCAGCCCCAGCATTTT. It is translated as CATSERFNQPQHF.

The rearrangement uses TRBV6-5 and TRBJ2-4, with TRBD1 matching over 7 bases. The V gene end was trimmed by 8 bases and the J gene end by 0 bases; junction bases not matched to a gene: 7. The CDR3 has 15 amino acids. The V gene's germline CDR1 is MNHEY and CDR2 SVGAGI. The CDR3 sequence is CASEQGSSAKNIQYF. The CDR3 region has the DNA TGTGCCAGCGAACAGGGGTCTTCAGCCAAAAACATTCAGTACTTC.

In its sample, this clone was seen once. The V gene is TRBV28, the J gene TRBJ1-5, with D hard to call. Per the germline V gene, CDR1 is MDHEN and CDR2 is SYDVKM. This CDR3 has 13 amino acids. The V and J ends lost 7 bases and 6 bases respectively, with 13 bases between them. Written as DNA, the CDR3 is TGTGCCAGCACGAAAGAAGGGAGTCAGCCCCAGCATTTT. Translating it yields CASTKEGSQPQHF. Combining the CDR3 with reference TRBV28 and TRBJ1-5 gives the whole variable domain DVKVTQSSRYLVKRTGEKVFLECVQDMDHENMFWYRQDPGLGLRLIYFSYDVKMKEKGDIPEGYSVSREKKERFSLILESASTNQTSMYLCASTKEGSQPQHFGDGTRLSIL.